This T cell receptor beta chain is from a study of control samples from healthy donors and cancer patients. The CDR3 is made up of 14 amino acids. V was clipped by 0 bases and J by 5 bases; unmatched bases: 0. From germline, CDR1 is MNHNS and CDR2 SASEGT. Measured with immunoSEQ multiplex PCR; TCRdb has only the in-frame clones, and not every one. Here the sample spans about 70,000 clones, about 94% being singletons. The source material was blood. This sequence joins TRBV6-1 and TRBJ2-2, with TRBD2 matching 7 bases. This TCR was sampled from a woman aged 25-40 years in good health. The CDR3 region is CASSEAAGTGELFF. The CDR3 region has the DNA TGTGCCAGCAGTGAAGCAGCGGGGACCGGGGAGCTGTTTTTT.